A single sample is the source of the 5 T cell receptor beta chains below, sequenced in a study of cytomegalovirus exposure and HLA in healthy donors. The PCR contained 60 Vbeta and 13 Jbeta primers. Clones were sequenced by immunoSEQ multiplex PCR, and TCRdb holds only the in-frame ones, with some missing. The sample includes roughly 150,000 clones, roughly four fifths of them seen just once. Sequencing used PBMCs. These TCRs come from a man aged 35-49 years in good health and CMV-seronegative.

The gene calls are TRBV18 and TRBJ2-4; perhaps TRBD1 as D (6 bases). Germline V gene data show CDR1 as KGHSH and CDR2 as LQKENI. The V end was cut by 3 bases, the J end by 2 bases, with 14 bases between. The CDR3 sequence is 16 residues long. CDR3 DNA sequence: TGTGCCAGCTCACCTCCCCCAGGGGTTTCCAAAAACATTCAGTACTTC. This encodes CASSPPPGVSKNIQYF.

CDR3 residues: CASSSFPDRGRTEAFF. The DNA of the CDR3 is TGTGCCAGCAGCTCCTTCCCTGACAGGGGTAGGACTGAAGCTTTCTTT. The chain joins TRBV7-9 to TRBJ1-1; TRBD1 agrees at 8 bases. This CDR3 contains 16 residues. Germline assignment: CDR1 SEHNR and CDR2 FQNEAQ (reference sequence). V shed 4 bases and J 5 bases; nucleotides not matched to a gene: 12.

This rearrangement joins TRBV19 to TRBJ1-5, with 10 bases fitting TRBD1. CDR1 and CDR2 from the germline V gene are LNHDA and SQIVND (reference sequence). The CDR3 runs 16 residues. J was trimmed by 5 bases and V by 8 bases; bases with no gene match: 12. The CDR3 DNA reads as TGTGCCAGTTGCCAGCGACAGGGGGCTGGTTATCAGCCCCAGCATTTT. Its protein is CASCQRQGAGYQPQHF.

The chain recombines TRBV19 with TRBJ2-5; 7 nucleotides align to TRBD2. Germline V gives CDR1 LNHDA, CDR2 SQIVND (reference sequence). The CDR3 is made up of 14 amino acids. V lost 4 bases, J lost 5 bases, and 7 bases stayed unmatched. The CDR3 sequence: CASSNSRGMETQYF. In DNA form, the CDR3 reads TGTGCCAGTAGTAATTCGCGGGGGATGGAGACCCAGTACTTC.

The chain joins TRBV28 to TRBJ2-1; 7 nucleotides align to TRBD2. Germline assignment: CDR1 MDHEN and CDR2 SYDVKM. J gave up 9 bases and V 4 bases, and 15 bases lay outside the gene matches. The CDR3 extends over 16 amino acids. CDR3 protein: CASSCHWDYLFVEQFF. The CDR3 bases are TGTGCCAGCAGTTGCCACTGGGACTACCTTTTTGTTGAGCAGTTCTTC.